Sequencing of this T cell receptor beta chain was carried out in a study of STAT3 mutations in large granular lymphocyte leukemia. Overall study results and limits: Suggested: STAT3 mutation was not the ancestral event for these clonal expansions. Every T-cell large granular lymphocyte leukemia patient had at least one immunodominant TCR beta clonotype. After therapy, 6 of 18 patients switched clonotypes, all new clones STAT3 wild type.

On this clone: Its target is not known.

Clones were read by immunoSEQ multiplex PCR, and TCRdb kept only the in-frame ones, dropping some. The sample contains approximately 31,000 clones, 75% to 90% of which appear only once. The V and J ends lost 2 bases and 4 bases, in that order; junction bases with no gene match: 2. The V gene's germline CDR1 is ENHRY and CDR2 SYGVKD. This CDR3 has 14 residues. Source material: peripheral blood mononuclear cells. The chain carries TRBV10-3 and TRBJ2-5; 9 positions match TRBD2. This clonotype was obtained from a man in his 60s with T-cell large granular lymphocyte leukemia. Some clones in this sample may be carry-over from other donors' samples. In nucleotides, the CDR3 is TGTGCCATCAGTGAGGGGCGGGGGGGAGAGACCCAGTACTTC. Protein: CAISEGRGGETQYF.